This entry lists 2 T cell receptor beta chains sequenced from one sample in a study of beta chain features in type 1 diabetes. The study reverse transcribed the entire isolated RNA, so it sequenced expressed TCRB transcripts. Assay used: immunoSEQ multiplex PCR; TCRdb lists only in-frame clones, some missing. Of around 310,000 clones in the sample, roughly 14% were seen once. Points from the study as a whole: Across all four CD4+ subsets, people with type 1 diabetes showed modestly shorter TCRB CDR3s.

Antigens of these TCRs are unknown. The material sequenced was naive CD4+ T cells from blood. The receptor set was obtained from a woman under 30 with type 1 diabetes.

This clone was picked up a small number of times. The chain uses TRBV2 and TRBJ2-5; D is ambiguous. Germline CDR1 is SNHLY and CDR2 is FYNNEI. The ends were cut back, 1 base at V and 5 bases at J, with 5 bases in the middle. The CDR3 runs to 12 residues. The DNA for the CDR3 is TGTGCCAGCAGTGAAGGACTGGAGACCCAGTACTTC. Protein: CASSEGLETQYF.

This clone was seen more than once but under ten times. The gene calls are TRBV4-3 and TRBJ2-5; a weak D match, TRBD2 (5 bases). Germline V CDR1 and CDR2: LGHNA, YSLEER. This CDR3 comprises 15 residues. V gave up 0 bases and J gave up 3 bases, with 11 bases separating them. CDR3: CASSQDRTRKETQYF. The CDR3 coding sequence is TGCGCCAGCAGCCAAGATAGGACTCGAAAAGAGACCCAGTACTTC.